This T cell receptor beta chain was profiled in a study of cytotoxic CD8 clonotypes in ibrutinib-treated CLL (dated by TCRdb to about 2021). About the full investigation: In this cohort, approximately 15 patients were treatment-naive and some 10 were relapsed/refractory, while 17 to 18 had unmutated IGHV. Responses were partial in 24 patients and complete in 2; after median approximately 66 months follow-up, around 15 stayed in remission and some twelve progressed. Response samples were obtained after a median of approximately twelve months of treatment, with a range of roughly 6 to 36 months. Samples averaged roughly 260,000 productive templates and approximately 100,000 productive rearrangements. Of the 80 to 95 participants in the trial, about two dozen had longitudinal samples available. Cryopreserved peripheral blood mononuclear cells were obtained before treatment, at response, and at either sustained remission or disease progression. Every sample from remission and from progressive disease was obtained while the patients were still on ibrutinib.

Overall study outcomes, separate from this receptor: Public clonotypes were rare and either shrank or stayed stable during treatment, and the rise in clonality at ibrutinib response reflected expansion of private clonotypes. An increase in clonality was observed at ibrutinib response, with clonality remaining stable during sustained remission and falling back toward baseline at progression. Sustained-remission and progressing patients did not have matched sampling times, and lymph node repertoires were not examined. Baseline clonality exceeded that of age-matched healthy donors and correlated strongly with circulating CD8+ T-cell counts.

A MiSeq instrument was used for deep resolution sequencing, which targeted depths ranging from 1 in 1 million up to 1 in 200,000 T cells, with coverage averaging 10x for each clonotype. The immunoSEQ hsTCRB Kit was used to generate the TCR beta libraries. Processing in the source paper ran as follows. ImmunoSEQ Data Assistant and ImmunoSEQ Analyzer were used for data analysis, and V, D and J genes were assigned according to IMGT definitions. Clonality, which ranges from 0 to 1, was calculated as one minus the normalized Shannon entropy of productive rearrangement frequencies. Only overrepresented clonotypes making up at least 0.05% of the repertoire of each patient were included in the public clonotype analysis. Repertoires from about a dozen age-matched healthy donors in immuneACCESS were used as clonality controls. Not all clones reach the TCRdb copy of this immuneACCESS table, which keeps in-frame sequences only. Checked studies attribute under half of the gap to unresolved V genes and leave the rest unexplained. V and J calls and clone size come straight from that table; D and trimming were deduced from the DNA. The sample has about 160,000 clones on record, more than 70% of them singletons. The top ten hold 3% of the sample.

The time point label here, explained by the study, means: progressive disease on ibrutinib. For TCR beta library preparation, approximately 2.2 micrograms of genomic DNA were isolated from cryopreserved PBMCs. Longitudinal blood samples from CLL patients on ibrutinib monotherapy underwent high-throughput TCR beta sequencing. The patients took part in an open-label, single-center phase 2 trial of ibrutinib monotherapy. With regard to this clone: Its antigen has not been determined. Base qualities were left out, and no much larger clone turns up one base away.

The CDR3 sequence holds 16 residues, the cysteine and phenylalanine included. The DNA shown is the 48-base CDR3, in frame from base 1. Cut back by 5 bases and 1 base, the V and J ends lie 16 bases apart. The germline V gene sets CDR1 to SGHRS and CDR2 to YFSETQ. This clonotype was obtained from a human donor with chronic lymphocytic leukemia. The receptor chain draws on TRBV5-1 and TRBJ1-3; 6 matching bases give a weak D call of TRBD1. The source was PBMCs, collected at disease progression, from a patient treated with ibrutinib. The CDR3 is CASSSSSQGSGNTIYF. The bases read TGCGCCAGCAGTTCATCGTCACAGGGATCTGGAAACACCATATATTTT.